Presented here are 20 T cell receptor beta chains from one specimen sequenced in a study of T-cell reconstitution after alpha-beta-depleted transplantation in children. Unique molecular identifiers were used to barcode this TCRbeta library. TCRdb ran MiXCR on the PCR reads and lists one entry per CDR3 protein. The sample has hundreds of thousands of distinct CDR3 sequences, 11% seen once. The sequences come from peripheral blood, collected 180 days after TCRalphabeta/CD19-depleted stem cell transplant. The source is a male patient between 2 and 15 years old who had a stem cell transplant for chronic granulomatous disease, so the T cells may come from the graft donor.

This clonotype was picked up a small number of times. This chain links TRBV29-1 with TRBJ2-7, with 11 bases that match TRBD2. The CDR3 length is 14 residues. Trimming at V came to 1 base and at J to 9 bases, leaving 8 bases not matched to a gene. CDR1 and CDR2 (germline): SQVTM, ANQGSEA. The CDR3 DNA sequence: TGCAGCGTTGAAGGACTAGCGGGGTCTACGATGCAGTACTTC. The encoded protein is CSVEGLAGSTMQYF.

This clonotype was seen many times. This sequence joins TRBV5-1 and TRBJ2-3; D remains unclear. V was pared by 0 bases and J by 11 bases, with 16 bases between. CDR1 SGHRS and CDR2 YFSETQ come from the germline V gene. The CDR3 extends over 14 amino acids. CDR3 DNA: TGCGCCAGCAGCTTGGCCCAAACGGCTAACGGGCAGTATTTT. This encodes CASSLAQTANGQYF.

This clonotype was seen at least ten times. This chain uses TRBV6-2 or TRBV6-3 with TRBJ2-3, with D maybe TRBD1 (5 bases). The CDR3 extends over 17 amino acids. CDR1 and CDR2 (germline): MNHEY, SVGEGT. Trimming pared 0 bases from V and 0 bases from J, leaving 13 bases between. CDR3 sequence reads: CASSYSDTTASTDTQYF. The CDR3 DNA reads TGTGCCAGCAGTTACTCGGACACCACCGCTAGCACAGATACGCAGTATTTT.

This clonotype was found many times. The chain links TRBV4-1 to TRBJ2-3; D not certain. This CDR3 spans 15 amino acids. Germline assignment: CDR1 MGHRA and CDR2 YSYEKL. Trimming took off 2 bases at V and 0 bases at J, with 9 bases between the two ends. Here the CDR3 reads CASSQQRPSTDTQYF. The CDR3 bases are TGCGCCAGCAGCCAACAGAGACCTAGCACAGATACGCAGTATTTT.

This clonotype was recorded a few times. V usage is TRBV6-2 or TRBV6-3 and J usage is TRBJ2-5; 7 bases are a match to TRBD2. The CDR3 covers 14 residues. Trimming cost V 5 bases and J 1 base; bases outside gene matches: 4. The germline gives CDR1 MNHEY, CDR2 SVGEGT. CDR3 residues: CASSLGLGQETQYF. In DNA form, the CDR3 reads TGTGCCAGCAGTCTCGGACTAGGCCAAGAGACCCAGTACTTC.

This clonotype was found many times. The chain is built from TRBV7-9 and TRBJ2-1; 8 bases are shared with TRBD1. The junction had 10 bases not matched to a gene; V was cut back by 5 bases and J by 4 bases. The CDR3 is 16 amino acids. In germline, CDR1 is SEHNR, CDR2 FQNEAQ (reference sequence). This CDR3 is CASSGFQGARYNEQFF. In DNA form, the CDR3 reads TGTGCCAGCAGCGGCTTCCAGGGGGCGAGGTACAATGAGCAGTTCTTC. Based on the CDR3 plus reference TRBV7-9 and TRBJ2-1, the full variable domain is DTGVSQNPRHKITKRGQNVTFRCDPISEHNRLYWYRQTLGQGPEFLTYFQNEAQLEKSRLLSDRFSAERPKGSFSTLEIQRTEQGDSAMYLCASSGFQGARYNEQFFGPGTRLTVL.

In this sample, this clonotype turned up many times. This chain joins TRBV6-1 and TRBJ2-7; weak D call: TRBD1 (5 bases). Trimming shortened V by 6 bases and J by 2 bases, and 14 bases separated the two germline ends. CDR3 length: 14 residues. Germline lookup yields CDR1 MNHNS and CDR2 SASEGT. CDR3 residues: CASSILQVPYEQYF. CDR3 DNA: TGTGCCAGCAGCATCTTACAGGTCCCCTACGAGCAGTACTTC.

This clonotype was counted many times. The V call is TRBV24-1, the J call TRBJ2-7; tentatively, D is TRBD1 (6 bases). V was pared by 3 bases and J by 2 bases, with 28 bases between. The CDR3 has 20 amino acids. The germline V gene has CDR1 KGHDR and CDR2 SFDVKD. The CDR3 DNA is TGTGCCACCAGTGATCCAAACGGGGTGCCCACAGGGAGAGGTACCTACGAGCAGTACTTC. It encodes CATSDPNGVPTGRGTYEQYF.

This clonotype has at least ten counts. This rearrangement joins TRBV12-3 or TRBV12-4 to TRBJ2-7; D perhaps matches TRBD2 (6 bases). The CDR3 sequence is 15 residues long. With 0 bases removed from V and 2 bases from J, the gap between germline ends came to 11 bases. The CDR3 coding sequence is TGTGCCAGCAGTTTAGCGAGCGGGTCTCCCTACGAGCAGTACTTC. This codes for CASSLASGSPYEQYF.

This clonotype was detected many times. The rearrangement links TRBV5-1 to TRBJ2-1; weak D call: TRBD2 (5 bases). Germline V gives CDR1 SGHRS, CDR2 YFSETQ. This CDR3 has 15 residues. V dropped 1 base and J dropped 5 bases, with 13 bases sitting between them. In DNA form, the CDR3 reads TGCGCCAGCAGCTTGCTTCTAGCAGGAAACAATGAGCAGTTCTTC. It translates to CASSLLLAGNNEQFF.

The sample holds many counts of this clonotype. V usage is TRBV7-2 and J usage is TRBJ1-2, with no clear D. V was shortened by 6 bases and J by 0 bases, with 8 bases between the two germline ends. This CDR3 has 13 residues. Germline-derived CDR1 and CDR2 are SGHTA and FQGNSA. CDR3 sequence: CASRHASNYGYTF. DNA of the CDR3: TGTGCCAGCAGACATGCGTCTAACTATGGCTACACCTTC.

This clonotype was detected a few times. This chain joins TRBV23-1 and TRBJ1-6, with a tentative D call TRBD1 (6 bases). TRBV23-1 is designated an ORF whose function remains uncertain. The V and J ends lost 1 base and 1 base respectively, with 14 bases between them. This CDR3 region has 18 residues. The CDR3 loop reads CASSQWRQGMSYNSPLHF. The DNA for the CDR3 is TGCGCCAGCAGTCAATGGCGGCAGGGGATGTCCTATAATTCACCCCTCCACTTT.

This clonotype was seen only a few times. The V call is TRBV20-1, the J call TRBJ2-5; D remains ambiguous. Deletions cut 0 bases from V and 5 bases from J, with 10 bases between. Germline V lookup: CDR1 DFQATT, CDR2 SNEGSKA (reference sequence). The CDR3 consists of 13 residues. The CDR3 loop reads CSAREGRRETQYF. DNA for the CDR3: TGCAGTGCTAGAGAGGGAAGAAGGGAGACCCAGTACTTC.

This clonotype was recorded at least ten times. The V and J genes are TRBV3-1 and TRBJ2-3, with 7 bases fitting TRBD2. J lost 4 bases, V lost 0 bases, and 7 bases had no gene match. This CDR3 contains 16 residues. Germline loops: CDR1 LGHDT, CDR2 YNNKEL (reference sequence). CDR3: CASSQEGLAEADTQYF. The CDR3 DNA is TGTGCCAGCAGCCAAGAAGGCCTAGCGGAGGCAGATACGCAGTATTTT.

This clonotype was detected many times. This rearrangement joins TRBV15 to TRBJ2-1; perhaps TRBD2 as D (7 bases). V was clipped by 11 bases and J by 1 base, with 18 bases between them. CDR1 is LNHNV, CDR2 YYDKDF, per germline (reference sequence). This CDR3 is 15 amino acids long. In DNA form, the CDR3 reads TGTGCCTCACCTTTGGGGGGGCTTTCCTACAATGAGCAGTTCTTC. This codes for CASPLGGLSYNEQFF.

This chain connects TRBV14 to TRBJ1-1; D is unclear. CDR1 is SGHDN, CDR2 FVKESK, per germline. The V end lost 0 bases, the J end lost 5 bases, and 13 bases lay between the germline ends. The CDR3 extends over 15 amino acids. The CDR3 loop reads CASSQDRVSGTEAFF. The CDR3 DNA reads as TGTGCCAGCAGCCAAGATCGGGTTAGTGGGACTGAAGCTTTCTTT.

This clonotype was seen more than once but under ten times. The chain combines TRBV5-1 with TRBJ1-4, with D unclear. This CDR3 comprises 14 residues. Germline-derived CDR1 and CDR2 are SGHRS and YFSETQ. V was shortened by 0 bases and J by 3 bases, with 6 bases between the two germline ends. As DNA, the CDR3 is TGCGCCAGCAGCTTGGGGGATGCTAATGAAAAACTGTTTTTT. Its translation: CASSLGDANEKLFF.

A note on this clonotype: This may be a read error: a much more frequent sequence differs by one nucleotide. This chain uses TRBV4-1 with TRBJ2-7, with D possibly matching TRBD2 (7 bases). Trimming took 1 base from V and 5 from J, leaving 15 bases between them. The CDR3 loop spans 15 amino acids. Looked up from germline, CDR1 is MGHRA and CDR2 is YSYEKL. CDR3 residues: CASSQGPRGAHEQYF. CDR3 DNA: TGCGCCAGCAGCCAAGGGCCCCGGGGGGCCCACGAGCAGTACTTC.

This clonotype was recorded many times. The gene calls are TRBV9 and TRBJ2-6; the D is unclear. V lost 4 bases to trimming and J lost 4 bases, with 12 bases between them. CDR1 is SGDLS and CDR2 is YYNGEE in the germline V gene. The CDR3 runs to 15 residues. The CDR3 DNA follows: TGTGCCAGCAGCTTAGGATGGGGAGGGGCCAACGTCCTGACTTTC. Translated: CASSLGWGGANVLTF.

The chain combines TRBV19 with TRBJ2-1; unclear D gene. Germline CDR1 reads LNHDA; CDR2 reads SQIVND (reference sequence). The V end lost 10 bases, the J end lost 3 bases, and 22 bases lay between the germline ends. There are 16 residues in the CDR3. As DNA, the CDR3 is TGTGCCACATCGGTCGTCCTAAGGCAGCTCTACAATGAGCAGTTCTTC. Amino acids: CATSVVLRQLYNEQFF.